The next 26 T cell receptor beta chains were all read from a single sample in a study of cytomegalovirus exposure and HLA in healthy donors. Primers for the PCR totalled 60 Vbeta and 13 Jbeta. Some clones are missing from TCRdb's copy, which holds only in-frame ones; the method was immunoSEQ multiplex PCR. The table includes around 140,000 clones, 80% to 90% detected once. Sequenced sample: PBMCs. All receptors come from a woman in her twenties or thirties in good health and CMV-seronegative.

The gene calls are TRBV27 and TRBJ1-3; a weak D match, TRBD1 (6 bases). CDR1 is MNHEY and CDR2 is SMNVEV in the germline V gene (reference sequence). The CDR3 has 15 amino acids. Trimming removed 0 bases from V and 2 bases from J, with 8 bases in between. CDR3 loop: CASSLSAGAGNTIYF. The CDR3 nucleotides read TGTGCCAGCAGTTTATCAGCAGGGGCTGGAAACACCATATATTTT.

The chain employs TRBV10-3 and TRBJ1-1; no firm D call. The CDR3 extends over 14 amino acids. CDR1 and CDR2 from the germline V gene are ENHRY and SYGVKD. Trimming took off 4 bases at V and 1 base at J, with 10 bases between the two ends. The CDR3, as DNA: TGTGCCATCAGTGTAAGGGAGGGGAACACTGAAGCTTTCTTT. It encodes CAISVREGNTEAFF.

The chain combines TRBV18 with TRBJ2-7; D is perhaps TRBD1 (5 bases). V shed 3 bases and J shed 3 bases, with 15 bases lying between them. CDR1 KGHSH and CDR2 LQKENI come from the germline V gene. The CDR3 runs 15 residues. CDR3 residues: CASSPTGYSFYEQYF. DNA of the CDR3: TGTGCCAGCTCACCTACAGGTTACAGCTTCTACGAGCAGTACTTC.

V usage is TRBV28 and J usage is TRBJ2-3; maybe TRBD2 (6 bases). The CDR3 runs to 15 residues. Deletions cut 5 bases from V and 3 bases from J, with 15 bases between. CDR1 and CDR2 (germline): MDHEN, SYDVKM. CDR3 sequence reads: CASSPGGARTDTQYF. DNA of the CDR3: TGTGCCAGCAGTCCCGGAGGGGCAAGGACAGATACGCAGTATTTT.

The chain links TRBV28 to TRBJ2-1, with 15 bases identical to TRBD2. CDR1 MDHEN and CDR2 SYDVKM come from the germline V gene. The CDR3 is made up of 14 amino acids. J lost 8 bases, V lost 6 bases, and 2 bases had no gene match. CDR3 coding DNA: TGTGCCAGCAGGGGGACTAGCGGGAGGCATGAGCAGTTCTTC. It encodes CASRGTSGRHEQFF.

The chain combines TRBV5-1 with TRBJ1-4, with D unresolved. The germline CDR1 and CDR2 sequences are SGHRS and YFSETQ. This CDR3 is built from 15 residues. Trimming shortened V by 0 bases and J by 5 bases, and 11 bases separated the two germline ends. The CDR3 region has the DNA TGCGCCAGCAGCTTGGGGAGTTCGGCGAATGAAAAACTGTTTTTT. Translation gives CASSLGSSANEKLFF.

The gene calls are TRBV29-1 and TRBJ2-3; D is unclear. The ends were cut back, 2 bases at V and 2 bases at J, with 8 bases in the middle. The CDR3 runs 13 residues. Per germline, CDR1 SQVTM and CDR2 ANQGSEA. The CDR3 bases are TGCAGCGTTGAATCACAGTTCACAGATACGCAGTATTTT. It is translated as CSVESQFTDTQYF.

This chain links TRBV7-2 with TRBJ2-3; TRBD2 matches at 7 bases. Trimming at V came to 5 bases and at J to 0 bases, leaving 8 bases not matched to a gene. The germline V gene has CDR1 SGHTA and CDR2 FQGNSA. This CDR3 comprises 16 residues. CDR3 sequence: CASSPAAGVSTDTQYF. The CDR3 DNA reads TGTGCCAGCAGCCCTGCGGCGGGAGTCAGCACAGATACGCAGTATTTT.

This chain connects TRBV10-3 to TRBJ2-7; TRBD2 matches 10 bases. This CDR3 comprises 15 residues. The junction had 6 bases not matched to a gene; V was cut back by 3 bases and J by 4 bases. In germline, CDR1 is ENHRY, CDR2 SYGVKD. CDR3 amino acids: CAISDPTSGAYEQYF. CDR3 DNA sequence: TGTGCCATCAGTGACCCAACTAGCGGGGCTTACGAGCAGTACTTC.

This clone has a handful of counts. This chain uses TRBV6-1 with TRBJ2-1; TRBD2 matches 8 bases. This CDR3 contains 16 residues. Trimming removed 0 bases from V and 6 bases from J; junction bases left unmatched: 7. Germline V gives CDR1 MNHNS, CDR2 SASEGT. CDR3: CASSEASGRGPNEQFF. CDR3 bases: TGTGCCAGCAGTGAAGCGAGCGGGAGAGGACCCAATGAGCAGTTCTTC.

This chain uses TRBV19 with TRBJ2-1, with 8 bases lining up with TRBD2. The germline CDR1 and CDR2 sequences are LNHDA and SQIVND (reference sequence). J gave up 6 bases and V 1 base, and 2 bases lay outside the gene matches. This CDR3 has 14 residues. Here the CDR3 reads CASSIGLALNEQFF. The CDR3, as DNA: TGTGCCAGTAGTATAGGACTAGCGCTCAATGAGCAGTTCTTC.

This CDR3 reads CASSVPGTVYNEQFF. The CDR3 nucleotides are TGTGCCAGCAGCGTCCCCGGGACAGTATACAATGAGCAGTTCTTC. The genes are TRBV7-9 and TRBJ2-1; 7 nucleotides match TRBD1. V lost 5 bases, J lost 4 bases, and 8 bases stayed unmatched. The CDR3 is 15 residues long. Germline V gives CDR1 SEHNR, CDR2 FQNEAQ (reference sequence).

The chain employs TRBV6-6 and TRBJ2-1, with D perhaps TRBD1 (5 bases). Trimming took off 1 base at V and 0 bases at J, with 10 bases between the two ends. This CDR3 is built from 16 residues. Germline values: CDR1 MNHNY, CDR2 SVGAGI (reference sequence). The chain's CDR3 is CASSYLGRSSYNEQFF. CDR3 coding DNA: TGTGCCAGCAGTTACTTGGGGCGGAGCTCCTACAATGAGCAGTTCTTC.

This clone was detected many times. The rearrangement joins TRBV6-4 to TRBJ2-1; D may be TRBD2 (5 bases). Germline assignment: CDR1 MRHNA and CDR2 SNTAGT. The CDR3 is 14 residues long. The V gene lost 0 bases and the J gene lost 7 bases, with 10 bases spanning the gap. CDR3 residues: CASSDSLGQNEQFF. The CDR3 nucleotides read TGTGCCAGCAGTGACTCACTAGGGCAGAATGAGCAGTTCTTC.

The CDR3 is CASKRSGVTNEKLFF. The CDR3 DNA follows: TGTGCCAGCAAGAGGTCAGGGGTGACTAATGAAAAACTGTTTTTT. V usage is TRBV2 and J usage is TRBJ1-4; the D gene is possibly TRBD1 (6 bases). CDR3 length: 15 residues. Germline V CDR1 and CDR2: SNHLY, FYNNEI. The V end was cut by 7 bases, the J end by 2 bases, with 14 bases between.

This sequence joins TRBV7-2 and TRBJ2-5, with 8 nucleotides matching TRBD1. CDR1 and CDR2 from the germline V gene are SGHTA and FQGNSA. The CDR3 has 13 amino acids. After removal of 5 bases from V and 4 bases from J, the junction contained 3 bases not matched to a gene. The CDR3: CASSTDRGETQYF. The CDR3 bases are TGTGCCAGCAGCACAGACAGGGGAGAGACCCAGTACTTC.

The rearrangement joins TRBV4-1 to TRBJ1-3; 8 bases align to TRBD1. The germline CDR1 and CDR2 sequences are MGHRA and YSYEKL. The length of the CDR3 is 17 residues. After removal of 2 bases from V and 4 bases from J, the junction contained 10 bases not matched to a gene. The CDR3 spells CASSQPAPDRGGNTIYF. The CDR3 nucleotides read TGCGCCAGCAGCCAACCCGCTCCCGACAGGGGAGGAAACACCATATATTTT.

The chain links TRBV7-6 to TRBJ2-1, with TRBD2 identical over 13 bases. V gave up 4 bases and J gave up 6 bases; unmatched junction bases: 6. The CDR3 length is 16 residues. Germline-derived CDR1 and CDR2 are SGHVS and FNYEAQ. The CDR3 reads CASSSLGLAGFNEQFF. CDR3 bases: TGTGCCAGCAGCTCCTTGGGACTAGCGGGATTCAATGAGCAGTTCTTC.

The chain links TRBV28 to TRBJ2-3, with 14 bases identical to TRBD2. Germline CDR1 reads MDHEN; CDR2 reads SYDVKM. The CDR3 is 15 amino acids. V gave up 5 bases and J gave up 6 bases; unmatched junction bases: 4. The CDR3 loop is CASSPRLAGGDTQYF. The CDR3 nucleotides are TGTGCCAGCAGTCCAAGACTAGCGGGAGGGGATACGCAGTATTTT.

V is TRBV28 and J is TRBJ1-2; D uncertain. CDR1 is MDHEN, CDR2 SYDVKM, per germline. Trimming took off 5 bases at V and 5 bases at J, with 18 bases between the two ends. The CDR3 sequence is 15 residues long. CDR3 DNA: TGTGCCAGCAGTCCCCCTAGTCTCACGACTTATGGCTACACCTTC. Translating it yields CASSPPSLTTYGYTF.

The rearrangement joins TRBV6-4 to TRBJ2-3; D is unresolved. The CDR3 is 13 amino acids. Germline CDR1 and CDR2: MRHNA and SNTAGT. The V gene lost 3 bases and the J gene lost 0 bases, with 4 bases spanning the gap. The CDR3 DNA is TGTGCCAGCAGTGAGGCTAGCACAGATACGCAGTATTTT. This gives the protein CASSEASTDTQYF.

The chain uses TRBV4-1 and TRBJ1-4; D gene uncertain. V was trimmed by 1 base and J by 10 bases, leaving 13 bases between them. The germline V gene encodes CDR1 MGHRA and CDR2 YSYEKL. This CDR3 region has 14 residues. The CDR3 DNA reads TGCGCCAGCAGCCAAGGGGTTTTAGCGCTAAAACTGTTTTTT. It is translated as CASSQGVLALKLFF.

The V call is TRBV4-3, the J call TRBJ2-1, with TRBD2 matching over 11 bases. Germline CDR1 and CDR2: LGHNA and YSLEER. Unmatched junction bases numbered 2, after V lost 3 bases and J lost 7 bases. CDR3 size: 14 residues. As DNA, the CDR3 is TGCGCCAGCAGCCACACTAGCGGGAGAAATGAGCAGTTCTTC. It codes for CASSHTSGRNEQFF.

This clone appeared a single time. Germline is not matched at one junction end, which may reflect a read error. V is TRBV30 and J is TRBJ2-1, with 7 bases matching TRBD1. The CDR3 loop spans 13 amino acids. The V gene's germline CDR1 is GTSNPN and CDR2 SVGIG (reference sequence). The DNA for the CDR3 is TGTGCCTGGAGTGTACTAGGGGGCAATCAGCAGTTCTTC. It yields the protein CAWSVLGGNQQFF.

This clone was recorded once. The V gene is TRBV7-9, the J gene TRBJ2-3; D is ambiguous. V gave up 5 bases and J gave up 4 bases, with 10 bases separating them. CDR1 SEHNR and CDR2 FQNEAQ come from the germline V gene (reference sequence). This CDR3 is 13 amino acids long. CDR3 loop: CASSPRLADTQYF. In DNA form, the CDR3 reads TGTGCCAGCAGCCCGAGGTTAGCAGATACGCAGTATTTT.

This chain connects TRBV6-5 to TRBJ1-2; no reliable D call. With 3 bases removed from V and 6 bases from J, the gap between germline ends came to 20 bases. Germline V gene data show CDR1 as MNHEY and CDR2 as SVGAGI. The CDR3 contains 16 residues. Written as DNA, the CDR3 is TGTGCCAGCAGTTATTCCCCAGGCTTCCCTTTGGATGGCTACACCTTC. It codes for CASSYSPGFPLDGYTF.